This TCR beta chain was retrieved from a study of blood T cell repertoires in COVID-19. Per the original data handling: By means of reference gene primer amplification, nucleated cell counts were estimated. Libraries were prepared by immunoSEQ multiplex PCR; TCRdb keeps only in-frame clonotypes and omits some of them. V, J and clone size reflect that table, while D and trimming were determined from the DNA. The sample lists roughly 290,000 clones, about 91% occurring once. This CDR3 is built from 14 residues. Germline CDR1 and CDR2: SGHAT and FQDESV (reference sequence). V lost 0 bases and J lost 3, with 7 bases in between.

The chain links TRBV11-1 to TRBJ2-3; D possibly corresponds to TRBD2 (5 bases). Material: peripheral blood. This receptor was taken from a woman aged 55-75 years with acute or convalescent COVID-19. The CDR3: CASSLAGVTDTQYF. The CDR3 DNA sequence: TGTGCCAGCAGCTTAGCGGGAGTTACAGATACGCAGTATTTT.